The clone carrying this T cell receptor beta chain was seen more than once but under ten times. As yet, its antigen is unknown. It was template switching that added a universal primer site, and there were unique molecular identifiers on the cDNA. TCRdb fed the 5' RACE reads into MiXCR, producing one record per CDR3 protein. Here the sample spans around 480,000 distinct CDR3 sequences, approximately 15% being singletons. Trimming removed 4 bases at V and 2 bases at J, with 15 bases between. The length of the CDR3 is 14 residues. Germline loops: CDR1 DFQATT, CDR2 SNEGSKA (reference sequence). This entry is derived from a study of identical twins. Study-level points and caveats: Insertion counts were lower in abundant cord blood beta clonotypes, a trend that memory repertoires did not show. Researchers reported weaker excess twin sharing in beta out-of-frame sequences. An excess of low generation probability was shown by twin-shared out-of-frame alpha sequences.

The same sample was also used in a study of yellow fever vaccine responses in identical twins.

The rearrangement joins TRBV20-1 to TRBJ2-7; no clear D. The sample taken for sequencing was CD4+ T cells sorted from blood. The receptor comes from a woman aged 18-29 years in good health. CDR3 nucleotide sequence: TGCAGTGCTAATTTCCCGGGTAGGACCTACGAGCAGTACTTC. Protein: CSANFPGRTYEQYF.